The 11 T cell receptor beta chains in this list originate from one sample, sequenced in a study of response to subunit inactivated influenza vaccine (dated by TCRdb to between 2018 and 2020). Libraries were made using RT-PCR. The sample was run on an Illumina HiSeq 2500. Using fastp at Q25 and MiXCR, TCRdb reprocessed the public reads and kept productive beta chains. Each CDR3 protein appears once, grouped with its most common genes and DNA. This sample gives hundreds of thousands of distinct CDR3 sequences in total; approximately 10% of them show up just once. The biggest ten clones account for 10% to 13% of the sample. Sequencing was performed on PBMCs from blood, taken on the day of vaccination. The receptors stem from a man in his forties or fifties who received an inactivated influenza vaccine. Donor details come from another sample of the same person, matched by shared clones.

This sequence joins TRBV5-1 and TRBJ2-7; TRBD1 matches 9 bases. CDR3 size: 14 residues. The V segment lost 4 bases and the J segment 5 bases; nucleotides outside the gene matches: 7. Germline V gene data show CDR1 as SGHRS and CDR2 as YFSETQ. CDR3 nucleotides: TGCGCCAGCAGCACCGGGACAGGGTATGACGAGCAGTACTTC. Its protein is CASSTGTGYDEQYF.

This clonotype was seen more than once but under ten times. V gene TRBV3-1 combines with J gene TRBJ2-3, with D possibly TRBD2 on 6 matching bases. This CDR3 contains 16 residues. V gave up 4 bases and J gave up 0 bases, with 14 bases separating them. Germline assignment: CDR1 LGHDT and CDR2 YNNKEL (reference sequence). CDR3: CASSRPRGTSTDTQYF. CDR3 nucleotides: TGTGCCAGCAGCCGTCCTAGAGGGACTAGCACAGATACGCAGTATTTT.

The DNA for the CDR3 is TGCAGTGCTAGGGCAGGGGGCCTCAACACTGAAGCTTTCTTT. Its protein is CSARAGGLNTEAFF. The genes are TRBV20-1 and TRBJ1-1, with 8 bases lining up with TRBD1. The CDR3 covers 14 residues. Germline lookup yields CDR1 DFQATT and CDR2 SNEGSKA (reference sequence). Trimming at V came to 3 bases and at J to 2 bases, leaving 5 bases not matched to a gene.

This clonotype occurred a few times. The chain is built from TRBV15 and TRBJ1-1, with D maybe TRBD1 (5 bases). Germline loops: CDR1 LNHNV, CDR2 YYDKDF (reference sequence). This CDR3 comprises 13 residues. V was cut by 5 bases and J by 5 bases, with 12 bases left in between. The CDR3 protein is CATSSPGRTEAFF. In nucleotides, the CDR3 is TGTGCCACCAGCTCGCCAGGGAGGACTGAAGCTTTCTTT.

This clonotype was counted only a few times. This chain connects TRBV10-1 to TRBJ2-3; maybe TRBD2 (7 bases). The germline CDR1 and CDR2 sequences are WNHNN and SYGVQD (reference sequence). Between the trimmed V and J ends, which lost 2 bases and 2 bases, there was a span of 14 bases. The CDR3 length is 16 residues. CDR3 protein: CASSEAWGGATDTQYF. The CDR3 DNA sequence: TGCGCCAGCAGTGAGGCTTGGGGGGGGGCCACAGATACGCAGTATTTT.

This clonotype was counted a few times. V usage is TRBV7-2 and J usage is TRBJ2-2; TRBD2 aligns across 7 bases. This CDR3 spans 15 amino acids. The V gene end was trimmed by 4 bases and the J gene end by 2 bases; junction bases not matched to a gene: 4. Germline lookup yields CDR1 SGHTA and CDR2 FQGNSA. The CDR3 DNA is TGTGCCAGCAGCTCCCGAGCGGGAAACACCGGGGAGCTGTTTTTT. Protein sequence: CASSSRAGNTGELFF.

The chain employs TRBV15 and TRBJ2-5, with D perhaps TRBD1 (6 bases). The CDR3 has 13 amino acids. Trimming removed 2 bases from V and 5 bases from J, with 9 bases in between. Germline loops: CDR1 LNHNV, CDR2 YYDKDF (reference sequence). This chain's CDR3 is CATSRPGEETQYF. CDR3 nucleotide sequence: TGTGCCACCAGCAGACCAGGGGAGGAGACCCAGTACTTC.

In its sample, this clonotype was seen many times. The chain employs TRBV29-1 and TRBJ2-5; no definite D call. Germline CDR1 reads SQVTM; CDR2 reads ANQGSEA. This CDR3 is built from 12 residues. V was cut by 4 bases and J by 5 bases, with 11 bases left in between. The CDR3 is CSVGSGTETQYF. CDR3 DNA: TGCAGCGTTGGTTCGGGTACTGAGACCCAGTACTTC.

This clonotype was observed a handful of times. J is TRBJ1-4 and V is TRBV20-1; 8 bases match TRBD1. Germline values: CDR1 DFQATT, CDR2 SNEGSKA (reference sequence). V trimming: 0 bases; J trimming: 8 bases; junction bases outside the gene matches: 2. The CDR3 contains 13 residues. The DNA of the CDR3 is TGCAGTGCTAGAGATTACAGGGGGGAAAAACTGTTTTTT. Translated: CSARDYRGEKLFF.

This chain connects TRBV28 to TRBJ2-4, with D uncertain. CDR3 length: 17 residues. Per germline, CDR1 MDHEN and CDR2 SYDVKM. The V gene lost 6 bases and the J gene lost 2 bases, with 20 bases spanning the gap. CDR3 region: CASRKTGWSIPKNIQYF. In DNA, the CDR3 is TGTGCCAGCAGGAAGACTGGATGGTCGATTCCCAAAAACATTCAGTACTTC.

There are a few counts of this clonotype. The rearrangement joins TRBV9 to TRBJ1-2; tentatively, D is TRBD1 (6 bases). CDR3 size: 20 residues. Per the germline V gene, CDR1 is SGDLS and CDR2 is YYNGEE. V lost 0 bases and J lost 0, with 24 bases in between. The CDR3 nucleotides are TGTGCCAGCAGCGTAGACGACGCGAGTTTGAGGACAGCCTCTAACTATGGCTACACCTTC. Protein product: CASSVDDASLRTASNYGYTF.